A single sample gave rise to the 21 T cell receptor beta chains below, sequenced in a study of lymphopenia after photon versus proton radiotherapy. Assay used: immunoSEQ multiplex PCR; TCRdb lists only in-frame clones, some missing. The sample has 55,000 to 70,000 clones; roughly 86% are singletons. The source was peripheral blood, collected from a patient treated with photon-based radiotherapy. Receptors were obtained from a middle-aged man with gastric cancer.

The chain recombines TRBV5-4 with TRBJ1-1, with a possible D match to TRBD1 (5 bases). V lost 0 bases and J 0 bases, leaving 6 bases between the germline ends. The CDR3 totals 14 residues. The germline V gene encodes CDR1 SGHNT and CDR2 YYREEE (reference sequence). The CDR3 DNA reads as TGTGCCAGCAGCTTGGTGACAGTGAACACTGAAGCTTTCTTT. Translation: CASSLVTVNTEAFF.

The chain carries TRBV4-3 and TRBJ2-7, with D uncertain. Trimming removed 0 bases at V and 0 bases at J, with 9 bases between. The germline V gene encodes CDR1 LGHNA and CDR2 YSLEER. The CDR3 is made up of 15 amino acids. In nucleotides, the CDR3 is TGCGCCAGCAGCCAAGACAGGTCCGGCTCCTACGAGCAGTACTTC. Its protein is CASSQDRSGSYEQYF.

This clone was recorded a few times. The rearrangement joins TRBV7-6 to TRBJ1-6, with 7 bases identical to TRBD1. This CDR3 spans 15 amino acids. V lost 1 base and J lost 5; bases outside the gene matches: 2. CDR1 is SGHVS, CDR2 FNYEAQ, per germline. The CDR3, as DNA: TGTGCCAGCAGCTTAGGACAGGGAAATAATTCACCCCTCCACTTT. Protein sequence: CASSLGQGNNSPLHF.

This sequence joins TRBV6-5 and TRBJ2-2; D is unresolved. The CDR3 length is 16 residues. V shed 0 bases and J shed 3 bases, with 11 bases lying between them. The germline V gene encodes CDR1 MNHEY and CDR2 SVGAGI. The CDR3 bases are TGTGCCAGCAGTTACTCTATTTTCGCGGACACCGGGGAGCTGTTTTTT. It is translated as CASSYSIFADTGELFF.

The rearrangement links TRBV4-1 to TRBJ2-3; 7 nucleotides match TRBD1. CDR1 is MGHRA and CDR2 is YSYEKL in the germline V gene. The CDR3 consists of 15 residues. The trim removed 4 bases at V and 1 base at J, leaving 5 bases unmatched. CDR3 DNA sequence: TGCGCCAGCAGCCCGACAGGGACCCGCACAGATACGCAGTATTTT. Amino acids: CASSPTGTRTDTQYF.

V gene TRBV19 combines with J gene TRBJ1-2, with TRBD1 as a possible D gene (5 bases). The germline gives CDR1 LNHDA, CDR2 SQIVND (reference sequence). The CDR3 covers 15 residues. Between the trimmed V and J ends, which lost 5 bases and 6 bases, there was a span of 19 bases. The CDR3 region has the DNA TGTGCCAGTAGTCCCGGGTCCATTTGGGGCAATGGCTACACCTTC. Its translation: CASSPGSIWGNGYTF.

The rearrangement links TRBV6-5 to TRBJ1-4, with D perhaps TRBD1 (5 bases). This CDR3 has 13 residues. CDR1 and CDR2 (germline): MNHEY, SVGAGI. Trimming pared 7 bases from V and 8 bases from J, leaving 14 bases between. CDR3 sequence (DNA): TGTGCCAGCAAGGACACCGTGGGGGAAAAACTGTTTTTT. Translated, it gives CASKDTVGEKLFF.

CDR3 in DNA: TGCGCCAGCAGGCCGGGACTGAACACCGGGGAGCTGTTTTTT. Its translation: CASRPGLNTGELFF. The rearrangement joins TRBV5-1 to TRBJ2-2; possible D gene TRBD2, 6 bases. V lost 5 bases to trimming and J lost 1 base, with 9 bases between them. CDR1 and CDR2 (germline): SGHRS, YFSETQ. CDR3 size: 14 residues.

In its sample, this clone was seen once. The CDR3 reads CASSETLGPQHF. The CDR3 DNA reads TGCGCCAGCAGTGAAACTTTGGGGCCCCAGCATTTT. The genes are TRBV10-2 and TRBJ1-5; D call uncertain. The CDR3 covers 12 residues. Per the germline V gene, CDR1 is WSHSY and CDR2 is SAAADI. V lost 3 bases and J lost 9, with 9 bases in between.

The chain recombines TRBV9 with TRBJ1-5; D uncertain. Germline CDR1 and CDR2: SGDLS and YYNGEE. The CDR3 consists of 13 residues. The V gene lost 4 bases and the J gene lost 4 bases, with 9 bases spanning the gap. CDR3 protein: CASSPEGNQPQHF. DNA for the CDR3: TGTGCCAGCAGCCCAGAGGGTAATCAGCCCCAGCATTTT.

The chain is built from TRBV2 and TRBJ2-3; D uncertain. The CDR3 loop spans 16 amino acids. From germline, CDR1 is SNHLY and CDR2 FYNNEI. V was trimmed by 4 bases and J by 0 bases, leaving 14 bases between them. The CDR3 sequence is CASSGVEKESTDTQYF. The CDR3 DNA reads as TGTGCCAGCAGTGGGGTCGAAAAGGAAAGCACAGATACGCAGTATTTT.

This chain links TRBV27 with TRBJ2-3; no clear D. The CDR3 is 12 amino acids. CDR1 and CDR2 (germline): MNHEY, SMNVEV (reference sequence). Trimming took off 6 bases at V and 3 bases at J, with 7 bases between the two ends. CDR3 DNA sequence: TGTGCCAGCAGCACTTTAACAGATACGCAGTATTTT. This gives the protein CASSTLTDTQYF.

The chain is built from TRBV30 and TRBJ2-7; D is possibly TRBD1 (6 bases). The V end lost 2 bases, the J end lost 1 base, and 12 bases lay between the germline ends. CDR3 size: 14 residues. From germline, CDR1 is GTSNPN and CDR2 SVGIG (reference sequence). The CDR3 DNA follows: TGTGCCTGGAGTAGGGACACCAGATCCTACGAGCAGTACTTC. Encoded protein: CAWSRDTRSYEQYF.

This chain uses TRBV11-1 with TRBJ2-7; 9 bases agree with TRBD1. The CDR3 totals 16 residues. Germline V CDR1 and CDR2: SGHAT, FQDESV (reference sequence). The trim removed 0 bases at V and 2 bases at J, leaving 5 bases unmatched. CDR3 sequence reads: CASSLAPTGGAYEQYF. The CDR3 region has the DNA TGTGCCAGCAGCTTAGCGCCGACAGGGGGGGCCTACGAGCAGTACTTC.

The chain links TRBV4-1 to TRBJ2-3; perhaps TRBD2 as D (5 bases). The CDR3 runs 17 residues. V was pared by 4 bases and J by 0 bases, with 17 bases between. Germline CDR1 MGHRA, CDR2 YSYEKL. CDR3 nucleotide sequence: TGCGCCAGCAGCCCCTTAACAATGCGGACTAGCACAGATACGCAGTATTTT. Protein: CASSPLTMRTSTDTQYF.

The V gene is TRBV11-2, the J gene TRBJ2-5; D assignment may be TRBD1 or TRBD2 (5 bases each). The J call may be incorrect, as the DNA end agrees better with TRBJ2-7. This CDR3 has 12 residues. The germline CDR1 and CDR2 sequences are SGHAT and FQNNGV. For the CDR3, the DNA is TGTGCCAGCTCGGGGCAGGCCTACGAGCAGTACTTC. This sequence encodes CASSGQAYEQYF.

The CDR3 region is CASSLNRGQGSGYTF. The CDR3 coding sequence is TGTGCCAGCAGCTTAAACAGAGGACAGGGCTCTGGCTACACCTTC. This chain connects TRBV11-2 to TRBJ1-2; TRBD1 matches 8 bases. Germline CDR1 is SGHAT and CDR2 is FQNNGV. This CDR3 region has 15 residues. V shed 2 bases, J shed 7 bases, and the junction held 9 bases outside the gene matches.

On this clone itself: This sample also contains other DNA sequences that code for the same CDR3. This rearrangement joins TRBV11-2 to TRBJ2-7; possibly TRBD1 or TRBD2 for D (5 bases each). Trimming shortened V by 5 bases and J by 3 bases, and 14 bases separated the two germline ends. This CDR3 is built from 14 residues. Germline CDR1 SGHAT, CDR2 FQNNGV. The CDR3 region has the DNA TGTGCCAGCAGCCCTACAGGTGGGGGCTACGAGCAGTACTTC. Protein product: CASSPTGGGYEQYF.

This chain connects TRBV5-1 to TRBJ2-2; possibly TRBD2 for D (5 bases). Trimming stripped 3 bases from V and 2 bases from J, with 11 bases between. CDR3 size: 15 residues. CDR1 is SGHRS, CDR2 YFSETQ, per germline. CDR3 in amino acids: CASSSAGKNTGELFF. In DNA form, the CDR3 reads TGCGCCAGCAGCTCAGCCGGGAAAAACACCGGGGAGCTGTTTTTT.

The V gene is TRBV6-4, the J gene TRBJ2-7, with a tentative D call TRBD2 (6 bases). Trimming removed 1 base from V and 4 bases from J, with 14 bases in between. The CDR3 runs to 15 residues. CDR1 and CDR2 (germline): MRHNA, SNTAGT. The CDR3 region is CASSDLAGGEYEQYF. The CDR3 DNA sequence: TGTGCCAGCAGTGACTTAGCCGGCGGGGAGTACGAGCAGTACTTC.

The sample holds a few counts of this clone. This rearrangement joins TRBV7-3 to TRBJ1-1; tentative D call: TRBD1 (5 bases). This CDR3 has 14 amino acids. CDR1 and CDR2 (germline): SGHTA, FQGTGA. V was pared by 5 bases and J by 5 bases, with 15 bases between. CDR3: CASSRQPGSTEAFF. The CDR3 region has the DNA TGTGCCAGCAGCCGACAGCCAGGGTCTACTGAAGCTTTCTTT.